One sample yielded the 23 T cell receptor beta chains listed below, sequenced in a study of blood T cell repertoires in COVID-19. Measured with immunoSEQ multiplex PCR; TCRdb has only the in-frame clones, and not every one. The table lists about 180,000 clones, 70% to 90% of them singletons. Sequenced material: peripheral blood. The receptors were sampled from a man in his 60s with acute or convalescent COVID-19.

The CDR3 sequence: CASRPRTSQETQYF. CDR3 bases: TGTGCCAGCAGGCCTCGGACTAGCCAAGAGACCCAGTACTTC. This sequence joins TRBV6-5 and TRBJ2-5; 7 bases are a match to TRBD2. This CDR3 region has 14 residues. In germline, CDR1 is MNHEY, CDR2 SVGAGI. Trimming removed 6 bases from V and 1 base from J; junction bases left unmatched: 5.

The V gene is TRBV5-5, the J gene TRBJ2-1; TRBD2 is a possible D gene (5 bases). This CDR3 region has 14 residues. V shed 3 bases and J shed 2 bases, with 9 bases lying between them. Germline values: CDR1 SGHKS, CDR2 YYEKEE (reference sequence). The CDR3 nucleotides read TGTGCCAGCAGCTCCCGGGAACCCTACAATGAGCAGTTCTTC. Its protein product is CASSSREPYNEQFF.

Regarding this clone: The sample carries other DNA sequences with the same CDR3. The chain uses TRBV28 and TRBJ1-2, with D unclear. Trimming stripped 4 bases from V and 5 bases from J, with 5 bases between. The CDR3 contains 11 residues. Germline V lookup: CDR1 MDHEN, CDR2 SYDVKM. CDR3 sequence: CASSSNYGYTF. CDR3 coding DNA: TGTGCCAGCAGTTCAAATTATGGCTACACCTTC.

This clone was seen more than once but under ten times. This chain links TRBV7-3 with TRBJ2-2; D is uncertain. The V gene's germline CDR1 is SGHTA and CDR2 FQGTGA. The CDR3 totals 13 residues. Trimming took off 2 bases at V and 4 bases at J, with 5 bases between the two ends. In nucleotides, the CDR3 is TGTGCCAGCAGCTTATTGCGCACCGGGGAGCTGTTTTTT. Translated: CASSLLRTGELFF.

The chain links TRBV7-9 to TRBJ1-3; 10 nucleotides agree with TRBD1. Germline V gene sequence: CDR1 SEHNR, CDR2 FQNEAQ (reference sequence). There are 18 residues in the CDR3. Losses at the gene ends were 5 bases for V and 5 bases for J; bases not matched to a gene: 15. CDR3: CASSQVRRDRGSRNTIYF. The CDR3 DNA reads as TGTGCCAGCAGCCAAGTACGTCGGGACAGGGGATCGAGAAACACCATATATTTT.

The rearrangement links TRBV5-1 to TRBJ2-1, with a possible D match to TRBD1 (5 bases). The V and J ends lost 7 bases and 4 bases respectively, with 9 bases between them. Germline CDR1 and CDR2: SGHRS and YFSETQ. The CDR3 length is 12 residues. The CDR3 is CASGYRYNEQFF. CDR3 DNA: TGCGCCAGCGGATACAGGTACAATGAGCAGTTCTTC.

The genes are TRBV9 and TRBJ2-7, with D hard to call. There are 14 residues in the CDR3. Germline V lookup: CDR1 SGDLS, CDR2 YYNGEE. Trimming shortened V by 1 base and J by 4 bases, and 12 bases separated the two germline ends. CDR3 sequence: CASSVSSSGYEQYF. The CDR3 coding sequence is TGTGCCAGCAGCGTATCCAGCTCAGGATACGAGCAGTACTTC.

CDR3 in DNA: TGTGCCAGCAACCCGCCCGGAGTAGCCAAAAACATTCAGTACTTC. Its protein is CASNPPGVAKNIQYF. This sequence joins TRBV2 and TRBJ2-4; unclear D gene. V lost 7 bases and J lost 0, with 13 bases in between. This CDR3 has 15 amino acids. Per germline, CDR1 SNHLY and CDR2 FYNNEI.

About this clone: Other DNA sequences within the sample encode an identical CDR3. The chain combines TRBV5-1 with TRBJ2-3, with TRBD2 identical over 7 bases. Germline CDR1 reads SGHRS; CDR2 reads YFSETQ. Germline trimming cut 4 bases from V and 0 bases from J; bases unmatched to any gene: 8. There are 16 residues in the CDR3. DNA for the CDR3: TGCGCCAGCAGCCGGCTGGGCGGGGGAAGCACAGATACGCAGTATTTT. Its translation is CASSRLGGGSTDTQYF.

The chain combines TRBV19 with TRBJ1-1; the D is unclear. Trimming took 5 bases from V and 2 from J, leaving 21 bases between them. Germline V gene lookup returns CDR1 LNHDA and CDR2 SQIVND (reference sequence). The CDR3 spans 17 residues. The CDR3 DNA reads TGTGCCAGTAGTCTACCGCCCGGTCTAGCGGGCAACACTGAAGCTTTCTTT. This gives the protein CASSLPPGLAGNTEAFF.

The chain has TRBV27 and TRBJ1-1; D is possibly TRBD1 (5 bases). The V and J ends lost 2 bases and 6 bases respectively, with 10 bases between them. This CDR3 contains 13 residues. Germline assignment: CDR1 MNHEY and CDR2 SMNVEV (reference sequence). This CDR3 is CASSLTQGAEAFF. The CDR3 DNA sequence: TGTGCCAGCAGTTTAACCCAGGGCGCTGAAGCTTTCTTT.

The CDR3 DNA reads TGTGCCAGCAGTGACCTGACAGTTGGAAACACCATATATTTT. The encoded protein is CASSDLTVGNTIYF. V is TRBV2 and J is TRBJ1-3; D may be TRBD1 (5 bases). V shed 3 bases and J shed 3 bases, with 9 bases lying between them. This CDR3 has 14 amino acids. Germline assignment: CDR1 SNHLY and CDR2 FYNNEI.

The genes are TRBV11-2 and TRBJ2-1; possibly TRBD2 for D (5 bases). Per the germline V gene, CDR1 is SGHAT and CDR2 is FQNNGV. The V end was cut by 5 bases, the J end by 8 bases, with 10 bases between. This CDR3 is built from 12 residues. CDR3 region: CASSPGLDEQFF. The CDR3 nucleotides are TGTGCCAGCAGCCCCGGACTCGATGAGCAGTTCTTC.

The chain uses TRBV9 and TRBJ2-1; a weak D match, TRBD2 (5 bases). Germline values: CDR1 SGDLS, CDR2 YYNGEE. The CDR3 totals 12 residues. Trimming stripped 0 bases from V and 11 bases from J, with 9 bases between. The DNA of the CDR3 is TGTGCCAGCAGCGTAGTCAGCGGCCAGCAGTTCTTC. Protein: CASSVVSGQQFF.

This sequence joins TRBV11-2 and TRBJ2-5; 11 positions match TRBD1. The CDR3 consists of 14 residues. Germline CDR1 and CDR2: SGHAT and FQNNGV. V shed 3 bases and J 5 bases; nucleotides not matched to a gene: 2. The CDR3 is CASSLGTGGETQYF. The CDR3 DNA reads as TGTGCCAGCAGCTTGGGGACAGGGGGTGAGACCCAGTACTTC.

The gene calls are TRBV19 and TRBJ2-7, with 11 bases aligning to TRBD1. The CDR3 runs 16 residues. Trimming removed 5 bases from V and 4 bases from J; junction bases left unmatched: 10. Germline CDR1 reads LNHDA; CDR2 reads SQIVND (reference sequence). DNA for the CDR3: TGTGCCAGTAGTGTTTTACCCGGGACAGGGGGGTACGAGCAGTACTTC. It specifies CASSVLPGTGGYEQYF.

The V gene is TRBV2, the J gene TRBJ2-5, with D possibly matching TRBD2 (5 bases). Trimming cost V 0 bases and J 9 bases, with 8 bases left between them. This CDR3 has 12 residues. Germline CDR1 reads SNHLY; CDR2 reads FYNNEI. The CDR3 DNA follows: TGTGCCAGCAGTGAAGCGGGAGTGGCCCAGTACTTC. It is translated as CASSEAGVAQYF.

The chain uses TRBV19 and TRBJ2-7, with D maybe TRBD2 (6 bases). V was cut by 2 bases and J by 3 bases, with 14 bases left in between. The V gene's germline CDR1 is LNHDA and CDR2 SQIVND (reference sequence). The CDR3 consists of 15 residues. CDR3 sequence reads: CASSITSGTYYEQYF. DNA of the CDR3: TGTGCCAGTAGTATAACTTCCGGGACTTACTACGAGCAGTACTTC.

This chain connects TRBV6-5 to TRBJ2-7, with 9 bases matching TRBD1. This CDR3 is 14 amino acids long. Unmatched junction bases numbered 8, after V lost 7 bases and J lost 4 bases. Germline V gene sequence: CDR1 MNHEY, CDR2 SVGAGI. The CDR3 region is CASNRQGGTYEQYF. The CDR3 region has the DNA TGTGCCAGCAATCGACAGGGGGGGACGTACGAGCAGTACTTC.

To note about this clone: Other DNA sequences in the same sample also yield this CDR3. The chain carries TRBV5-1 and TRBJ1-1, with 8 bases aligning to TRBD1. This CDR3 comprises 14 residues. Germline lookup yields CDR1 SGHRS and CDR2 YFSETQ. The J segment lost 3 bases and the V segment lost 4 bases, leaving 5 bases of the junction unmatched. CDR3 coding DNA: TGCGCCAGCAGCCTGGACAGGGTATACACTGAAGCTTTCTTT. Encoded protein: CASSLDRVYTEAFF.

J is TRBJ1-2 and V is TRBV28; 9 bases line up with TRBD1. With 5 bases clipped from V and 7 bases from J, the junction kept 11 bases outside the gene matches. There are 15 residues in the CDR3. Germline assignment: CDR1 MDHEN and CDR2 SYDVKM. CDR3 sequence reads: CASSVVQGARSGYTF. The DNA for the CDR3 is TGTGCCAGCAGTGTAGTACAGGGGGCGAGATCTGGCTACACCTTC.

The chain combines TRBV19 with TRBJ1-1; no definite D call. CDR1 is LNHDA and CDR2 is SQIVND in the germline V gene (reference sequence). V lost 7 bases, J lost 4 bases, and 10 bases lay in between. The CDR3 is 12 amino acids. The CDR3 sequence: CASMQVPTEAFF. In nucleotides, the CDR3 is TGTGCCAGTATGCAGGTCCCCACTGAAGCTTTCTTT. The whole variable domain, filled in from reference TRBV19 and TRBJ1-1, reads DGGITQSPKYLFRKEGQNVTLSCEQNLNHDAMYWYRQDPGQGLRLIYYSQIVNDFQKGDIAEGYSVSREKKESFPLTVTSAQKNPTAFYLCASMQVPTEAFFGQGTRLTVV.

The V gene is TRBV24-1, the J gene TRBJ2-1; 8 bases match TRBD2. Germline CDR1 reads KGHDR; CDR2 reads SFDVKD. CDR3 length: 13 residues. V gave up 6 bases and J gave up 7 bases; unmatched junction bases: 4. This CDR3 is CATSPTGGNEQFF. The CDR3 nucleotides read TGTGCCACCAGTCCCACGGGAGGGAATGAGCAGTTCTTC.